This record concerns one T cell receptor (beta chain) sequence. Its antigen remains unidentified. No clone much larger than this one lies a single base away; base qualities are absent. Total RNA was extracted from the cultured T cells with TRIzol reagent. TCRbeta libraries were amplified from RNA using 5' rapid amplification of cDNA ends (5'RACE). Before sequencing, Qubit, an Agilent instrument, and quantitative PCR were used to check library concentration and integrity. Qualified libraries were sequenced on Illumina HiSeq or MiSeq by a commercial service provider. Concerning the study's data processing: TCR sequences in each sample were identified with MiXCR version 1.8.2. For a clone to be considered qualified, a CDR3 longer than four amino acids, an in-frame nucleotide length, and the absence of a stop codon were required. A read containing the complete CDR3 structure was defined as an effective read. Validation of expanded clones was performed by RT-PCR with 24 Vbeta primers, GeneScan spectratyping, and Sanger sequencing. TCRdb reanalyzed the raw reads on its own, using fastp at Q25 for trimming and MiXCR for clone calling, and kept in-frame beta chains. Each record represents a unique CDR3 protein, reported with the most common genes and DNA among its rows. These V and J calls derive from TCRdb rather than the authors' analysis. Counted in this sample were 13,000 to 15,000 distinct CDR3 sequences; less than 40% of them appeared once. The ten largest clones represent around 9.2% of the sample.

V and J are truncated by 3 bases and 6 bases respectively, leaving an intervening sequence of 16 bases. From the cysteine up to the phenylalanine, the CDR3 has a length of 15 residues. Of all the DNA, just the CDR3 is kept, 45 bases in frame from base 1. Per the germline V gene, SGHAT is the CDR1 and FQNNGV is the CDR2. The sample comes from a study of T cell repertoires and leukemia-associated antigens (dated by TCRdb to between 2017 and 2020). Regarding the study in general: Each sample yielded about 5.1 to 6.6 million read pairs and about 3 to 5.0 million effective reads, approximately 16 million effective reads overall. In vitro peptide stimulation of healthy T cells was used with the aim of identifying the antigen recognized by a TCR Vbeta21 clone previously found in CML patients. Paper-wide results and their limitations: The antigen specificity and function of the expanded clones were not directly tested and needed further investigation. No significant differences among the four groups were observed in the numbers of Vbeta genes (approximately 60), Jbeta genes (around 14), VDJ rearrangements, or unique CDR3s.

As a first step, CD3+ T cells were rested overnight at approximately 2.5 million cells/mL in RPMI 1640 lacking fetal bovine serum. Following the manufacturer's instructions, MACS immunomagnetic beads were used to pull CD3+ T cells out of the PBMCs. The receptor chain draws on TRBV11-2 and TRBJ2-3, and possibly TRBD2, on 6 matching bases. The receptor comes from a female donor in good health. The sequencing input was CD3+ T cells sorted from blood and cultured. The DNA sequence is given as TGTGCCAGCAGCTTGGAGGGAATACAAGCCGATACGCAGTATTTT. Translation gives CASSLEGIQADTQYF.